Below, 21 T cell receptor beta chains from the same sample are listed, as sequenced in a study of blood T cell repertoires in COVID-19. Sequencing used immunoSEQ multiplex PCR; TCRdb keeps in-frame clones, though not all of them. The sample lists about 45,000 clones; about 80% were seen once. The sample was peripheral blood. All receptors derive from a human donor in a cohort sampled during active COVID-19.

The CDR3 reads CASSVGQVNTGELFF. The CDR3 DNA sequence: TGTGCCAGCAGTGTGGGGCAGGTGAACACCGGGGAGCTGTTTTTT. This sequence joins TRBV6-4 and TRBJ2-2; a weak D match, TRBD1 (5 bases). V was cut by 4 bases and J by 1 base, with 10 bases left in between. This CDR3 comprises 15 residues. CDR1 is MRHNA, CDR2 SNTAGT, per germline.

V gene TRBV2 combines with J gene TRBJ2-1, with 8 bases aligning to TRBD2. The CDR3 sequence is 15 residues long. Germline lookup yields CDR1 SNHLY and CDR2 FYNNEI. The V gene end was trimmed by 4 bases and the J gene end by 3 bases; junction bases not matched to a gene: 5. The CDR3 region has the DNA TGTGCCAGCAGTGTTGCGGGGGGACGCTACAATGAGCAGTTCTTC. It translates to CASSVAGGRYNEQFF.

The chain recombines TRBV5-1 with TRBJ2-5, with 11 bases lining up with TRBD2. V dropped 5 bases and J dropped 2; count of bases not matched to a gene: 5. From germline, CDR1 is SGHRS and CDR2 YFSETQ. The CDR3 consists of 15 residues. CDR3 region: CASSPSGGSQETQYF. CDR3 sequence (DNA): TGCGCCAGCAGTCCTAGCGGGGGGTCTCAAGAGACCCAGTACTTC.

This clone is labeled large. The V gene is TRBV7-9, the J gene TRBJ1-4; the D is unclear. Trimming stripped 5 bases from V and 0 bases from J, with 19 bases between. Germline values: CDR1 SEHNR, CDR2 FQNEAQ (reference sequence). This CDR3 region has 18 residues. The CDR3 reads CASSPLGRPISTNEKLFF. The CDR3 nucleotides are TGTGCCAGCAGCCCCCTGGGCAGGCCGATATCAACTAATGAAAAACTGTTTTTT.

The J gene is TRBJ2-6, the V gene TRBV28, with a tentative D call TRBD1 (6 bases). Trimming cost V 4 bases and J 4 bases, with 11 bases left between them. In germline, CDR1 is MDHEN, CDR2 SYDVKM. This CDR3 has 15 residues. DNA of the CDR3: TGTGCCAGCAGTTCCGCAGGGGCCGGGGCCAACGTCCTGACTTTC. This encodes CASSSAGAGANVLTF.

This chain connects TRBV18 to TRBJ2-2; 8 bases align to TRBD1. With V trimmed by 3 bases and J by 8 bases, 5 bases remained unmatched. Looked up from germline, CDR1 is KGHSH and CDR2 is LQKENI. The CDR3 sequence is 14 residues long. The CDR3 bases are TGTGCCAGCTCACCGGGACAGGTGGAGGGGGAGCTGTTTTTT. The encoded protein is CASSPGQVEGELFF.

This clone turned up a few times. This rearrangement joins TRBV5-1 to TRBJ2-1, with a possible D match to TRBD1 (5 bases). The germline V gene has CDR1 SGHRS and CDR2 YFSETQ. This CDR3 has 14 amino acids. In DNA, the CDR3 is TGCGCTAATGTAGGGCAGGGCAAGTACAATGAGCAGTTCTTC. It encodes CANVGQGKYNEQFF.

This chain links TRBV6-6 with TRBJ2-3; D is unresolved. The germline V and J ends were trimmed by 4 bases and 2 bases, with 13 bases remaining between them. The CDR3 spans 15 residues. Germline V CDR1 and CDR2: MNHNY, SVGAGI (reference sequence). The CDR3 nucleotides read TGTGCCAGCAGTTTACAGAGAACATACACAGATACGCAGTATTTT. As protein: CASSLQRTYTDTQYF.

The rearrangement links TRBV27 to TRBJ2-6; tentatively, D is TRBD1 (5 bases). V gave up 6 bases and J gave up 3 bases, with 9 bases separating them. This CDR3 is built from 14 residues. Germline V gene lookup returns CDR1 MNHEY and CDR2 SMNVEV (reference sequence). CDR3 loop: CASRQGVGANVLTF. The CDR3 DNA is TGTGCCAGCAGGCAGGGTGTTGGGGCCAACGTCCTGACTTTC.

The chain is built from TRBV7-2 and TRBJ2-7; 10 bases line up with TRBD1. Per the germline V gene, CDR1 is SGHTA and CDR2 is FQGNSA. J was trimmed by 7 bases and V by 5 bases; bases with no gene match: 8. The CDR3 runs 14 residues. The CDR3 coding sequence is TGTGCCAGCAGCCGGGGACAGGGGATGGGAGAGCAGTACTTC. Translating it yields CASSRGQGMGEQYF.

The genes are TRBV6-5 and TRBJ2-7; 7 bases match TRBD1. The CDR3 extends over 16 amino acids. Germline V CDR1 and CDR2: MNHEY, SVGAGI. J lost 2 bases, V lost 3 bases, and 10 bases had no gene match. The CDR3 DNA follows: TGTGCCAGCAGTTATGGAATAACAGGGGTGCCCTACGAGCAGTACTTC. Amino acid sequence: CASSYGITGVPYEQYF.

A single count supports this clone. This sequence joins TRBV5-4 and TRBJ2-3; D perhaps matches TRBD2 (5 bases). Germline V gene sequence: CDR1 SGHNT, CDR2 YYREEE (reference sequence). The CDR3 covers 15 residues. V was shortened by 4 bases and J by 0 bases, with 12 bases between the two germline ends. The CDR3 sequence is CASSHPGKSTDTQYF. CDR3 coding DNA: TGTGCCAGCAGCCATCCGGGGAAGAGCACAGATACGCAGTATTTT.

The rearrangement uses TRBV6-1 and TRBJ1-4; D might be TRBD1 (6 bases). The CDR3 runs to 15 residues. CDR1 is MNHNS and CDR2 is SASEGT in the germline V gene. Trimming took off 3 bases at V and 8 bases at J, with 16 bases between the two ends. CDR3 loop: CASSEAGAGSEKLFF. As DNA, the CDR3 is TGTGCCAGCAGTGAGGCGGGGGCCGGTAGCGAAAAACTGTTTTTT.

By sample fraction, this clone is medium-sized. The V and J genes are TRBV4-1 and TRBJ2-2; D call uncertain. The V end was cut by 1 base, the J end by 2 bases, with 5 bases between. The CDR3 contains 14 residues. The germline CDR1 and CDR2 sequences are MGHRA and YSYEKL. CDR3: CASSQVENTGELFF. CDR3 nucleotides: TGCGCCAGCAGCCAAGTAGAAAACACCGGGGAGCTGTTTTTT.

The rearrangement joins TRBV9 to TRBJ2-3; possible D gene TRBD1, 5 bases. Trimming took off 2 bases at V and 2 bases at J, with 9 bases between the two ends. CDR3 length: 14 residues. In germline, CDR1 is SGDLS, CDR2 YYNGEE. This chain's CDR3 is CASSVTVPTDTQYF. The CDR3 region has the DNA TGTGCCAGCAGCGTGACAGTTCCCACAGATACGCAGTATTTT.

This chain links TRBV11-2 with TRBJ2-5; D unclear. This CDR3 comprises 12 residues. CDR1 and CDR2 (germline): SGHAT, FQNNGV. V was cut by 0 bases and J by 5 bases, with 4 bases left in between. The CDR3 sequence is CASSLDRETQYF. The CDR3 nucleotides are TGTGCCAGCAGCTTAGATCGGGAGACCCAGTACTTC.

The chain couples TRBV6-2 or TRBV6-3 to TRBJ1-5, with a possible D match to TRBD1 (5 bases). CDR1 MNHEY and CDR2 SVGEGT come from the germline V gene. This CDR3 has 15 amino acids. V was trimmed by 2 bases and J by 4 bases, leaving 12 bases between them. The CDR3, as DNA: TGTGCCAGCAGTTACGGGGGGTTAGGGAATCAGCCCCAGCATTTT. Translated, it gives CASSYGGLGNQPQHF.

Here the CDR3 reads CASSGTGTGFSYTF. CDR3 nucleotide sequence: TGTGCCAGCAGCGGGACGGGGACAGGGTTCAGCTACACCTTC. The chain has TRBV5-4 and TRBJ1-2; 9 bases map to TRBD1. CDR1 is SGHNT and CDR2 is YYREEE in the germline V gene (reference sequence). CDR3 length: 14 residues. The junction had 10 bases not matched to a gene; V was cut back by 4 bases and J by 9 bases.

This chain joins TRBV9 and TRBJ2-1, with D tentatively TRBD1 (6 bases). CDR3 length: 16 amino acids. V lost 0 bases, J lost 0 bases, and 10 bases lay in between. Germline CDR1 is SGDLS and CDR2 is YYNGEE. The CDR3 nucleotides read TGTGCCAGCAGCGTAGGAGGGGGTCTCTCCTACAATGAGCAGTTCTTC. It is translated as CASSVGGGLSYNEQFF.

This chain uses TRBV7-2 with TRBJ2-5, with D tentatively TRBD2 (6 bases). Trimming pared 5 bases from V and 1 base from J, leaving 17 bases between. The CDR3 is 16 residues long. Germline V gene lookup returns CDR1 SGHTA and CDR2 FQGNSA. The CDR3, as DNA: TGTGCCAGCAGCCGCGGGGTGATGTACCTCCAAGAGACCCAGTACTTC. This gives the protein CASSRGVMYLQETQYF.

The CDR3 DNA sequence: TGTGCCAGCAGGGCTCGGGGAAAACTGTTTTTT. Translation: CASRARGKLFF. The gene calls are TRBV2 and TRBJ1-4, with D unclear. This CDR3 has 11 amino acids. Per the germline V gene, CDR1 is SNHLY and CDR2 is FYNNEI. Trimming took off 6 bases at V and 10 bases at J, with 9 bases between the two ends.